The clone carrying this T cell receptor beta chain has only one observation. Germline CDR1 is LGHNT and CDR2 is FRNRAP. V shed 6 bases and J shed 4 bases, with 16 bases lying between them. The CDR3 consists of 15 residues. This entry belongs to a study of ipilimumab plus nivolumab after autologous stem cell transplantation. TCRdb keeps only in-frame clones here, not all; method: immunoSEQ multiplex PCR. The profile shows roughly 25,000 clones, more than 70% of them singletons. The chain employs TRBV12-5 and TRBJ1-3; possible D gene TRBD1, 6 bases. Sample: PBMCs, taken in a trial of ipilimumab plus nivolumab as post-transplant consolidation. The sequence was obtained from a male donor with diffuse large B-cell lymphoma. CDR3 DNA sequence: TGTGCTAGTGGCTGGGGAACAGGGTCAGGAAACACCATATATTTT. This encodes CASGWGTGSGNTIYF.